This TCR beta chain emerged from a study of T-cell reconstitution after alpha-beta-depleted transplantation in children. Study results and caveats: Surviving recipient T cells and intrathymic progenitors accounted for some patients' high TCRbeta diversity at day 60. The main origin of T-cell counts and diversity one year after transplant was newly produced T cells.

The length of the CDR3 is 21 residues. V lost 6 bases, J lost 2 bases, and 25 bases stayed unmatched. This clonotype was seen many times. Its antigen is not identified. A TCRbeta library incorporating unique molecular identifiers was prepared. TCRdb fed the PCR reads into MiXCR, producing one record per CDR3 protein. The table records approximately 70,000 distinct CDR3 sequences, 4% to 5% of them present only once. V and J are TRBV12-3 or TRBV12-4 and TRBJ2-3; 8 positions match TRBD1. The source of this sequence is a boy in the first two years of life who had a stem cell transplant for acute myeloid leukemia, so the T cells may come from the graft donor. Specimen: PBMCs, mostly from graft donor cells, collected 180 days after TCRalphabeta/CD19-depleted stem cell transplant. In nucleotides, the CDR3 is TGTGCCAGCAGCTTCCATACGCCTGATCCCCCGGGACAGGAGTACACAGATACGCAGTATTTT. This gives the protein CASSFHTPDPPGQEYTDTQYF.